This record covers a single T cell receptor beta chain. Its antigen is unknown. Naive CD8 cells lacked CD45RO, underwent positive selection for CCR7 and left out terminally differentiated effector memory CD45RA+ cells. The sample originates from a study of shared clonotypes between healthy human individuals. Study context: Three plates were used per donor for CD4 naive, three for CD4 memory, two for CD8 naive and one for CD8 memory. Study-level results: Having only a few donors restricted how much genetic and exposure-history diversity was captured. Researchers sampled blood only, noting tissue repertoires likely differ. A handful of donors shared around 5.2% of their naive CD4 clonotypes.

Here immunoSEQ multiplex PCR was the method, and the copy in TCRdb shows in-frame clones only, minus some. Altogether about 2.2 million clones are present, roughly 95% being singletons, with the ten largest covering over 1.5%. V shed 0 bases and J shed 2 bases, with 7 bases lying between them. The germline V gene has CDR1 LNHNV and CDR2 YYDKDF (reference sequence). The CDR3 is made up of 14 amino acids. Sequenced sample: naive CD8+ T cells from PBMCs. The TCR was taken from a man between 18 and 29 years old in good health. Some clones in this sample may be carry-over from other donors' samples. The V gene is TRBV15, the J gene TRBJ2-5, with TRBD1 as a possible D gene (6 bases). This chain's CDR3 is CATSREGQQETQYF. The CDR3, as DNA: TGTGCCACCAGCAGAGAGGGACAACAAGAGACCCAGTACTTC.